These 3 T cell receptor beta chains share one sample of origin, sequenced in a study of blood T cells in healthy people across ages. A second about 7 to 11 cycle PCR used barcoded and J-beta primers. MiXCR was run by TCRdb on the 5' RACE reads, yielding one entry per CDR3 protein. The table lists over a million distinct CDR3 sequences, around 59% of them singletons. Sequencing was carried out using blood. Receptors were obtained from a man younger than 35 in good health.

V usage is TRBV20-1 and J usage is TRBJ2-3, with 7 positions matching TRBD2. Germline values: CDR1 DFQATT, CDR2 SNEGSKA (reference sequence). V lost 4 bases to trimming and J lost 2 bases; unmatched junction nucleotides: 12. The CDR3 loop spans 16 amino acids. The CDR3 loop reads CSATLYGGRDTDTQYF. The CDR3 coding sequence is TGCAGTGCTACCCTCTATGGCGGGAGAGACACAGATACGCAGTATTTT.

The V call is TRBV7-2, the J call TRBJ1-1; D call uncertain. Trimming stripped 5 bases from V and 0 bases from J, with 13 bases between. There are 15 residues in the CDR3. Germline V CDR1 and CDR2: SGHTA, FQGNSA. In nucleotides, the CDR3 is TGTGCCAGCAGCCCCGAGGGAGGGATGAACACTGAAGCTTTCTTT. Amino acids: CASSPEGGMNTEAFF. Together with reference TRBV7-2 and TRBJ1-1, the CDR3 gives the full variable domain: GAGVSQSPSNKVTEKGKDVELRCDPISGHTALYWYRQSLGQGLEFLIYFQGNSAPDKSGLPSDRFSAERTGGSVSTLTIQRTQQEDSAVYLCASSPEGGMNTEAFFGQGTRLTVV.

For this clonotype: With a much larger clone just one base away, this may be a read error. The genes are TRBV7-9 and TRBJ2-1; 10 bases match TRBD1. The germline gives CDR1 SEHNR, CDR2 FQNEAQ (reference sequence). This CDR3 has 13 residues. CDR3 sequence reads: CAGSGQGGLWQFF. In DNA form, the CDR3 reads TGTGCCGGCAGCGGACAGGGGGGTTTGTGGCAGTTCTTC.